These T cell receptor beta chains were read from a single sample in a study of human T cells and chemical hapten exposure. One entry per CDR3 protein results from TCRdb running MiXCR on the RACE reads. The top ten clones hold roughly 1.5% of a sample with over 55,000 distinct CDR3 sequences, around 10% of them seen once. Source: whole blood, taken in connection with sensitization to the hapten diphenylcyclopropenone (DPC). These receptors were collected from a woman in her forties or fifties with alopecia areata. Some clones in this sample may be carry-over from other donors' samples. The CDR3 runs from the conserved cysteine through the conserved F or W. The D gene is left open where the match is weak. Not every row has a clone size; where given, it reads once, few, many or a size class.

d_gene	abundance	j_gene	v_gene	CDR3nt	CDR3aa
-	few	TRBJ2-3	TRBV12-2	TGTGCAAGTCCCAGTCAGGCTAGCACAGATACGCAGTATTTT	CASPSQASTDTQYF
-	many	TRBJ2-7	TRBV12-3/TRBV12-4	TGTGCCAGCAGCCCGGGTCTCGAGCAGTACTTC	CASSPGLEQYF
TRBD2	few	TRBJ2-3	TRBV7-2	TGTGCCAGCAGCCCCCGGACTAGCGGGGCCCTTAAGGATACGCAGTATTTT	CASSPRTSGALKDTQYF
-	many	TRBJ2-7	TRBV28	TGTGCCAGCAGGGTTCCTCAGACCCACGAGCAGTACTTC	CASRVPQTHEQYF
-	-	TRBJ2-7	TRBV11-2	TGTGCCAGCAGCAGCGTCATACGGGGAACCTACGAGCAGTACTTC	CASSSVIRGTYEQYF
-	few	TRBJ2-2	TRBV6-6	TGTGCCAGCAGTGACCGCGGGACAGCGAACACCGGGGAGCTGTTTTTT	CASSDRGTANTGELFF
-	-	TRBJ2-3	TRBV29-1	TGCAGCGTTGACGGGGGACTCCTCGGCGGAGATACGCAGTATTTT	CSVDGGLLGGDTQYF
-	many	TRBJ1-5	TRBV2	TGTGCCAGCAGTGACAGGGGAAGCAATCAGCCCCAGCATTTT	CASSDRGSNQPQHF
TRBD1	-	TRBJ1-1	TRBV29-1	TGCAGCGCCCGAAGGGGCACAGGGGCCGAAGCTTTCTTT	CSARRGTGAEAFF
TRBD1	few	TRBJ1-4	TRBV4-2	TGTGCCAGCAGCCGGGACAGGGGACCTGAAAAACTGTTTTTT	CASSRDRGPEKLFF
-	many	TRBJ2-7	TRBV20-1	TGCAGTGCGGTTCCGGGACTCCCCTACGAGCAGTACTTC	CSAVPGLPYEQYF
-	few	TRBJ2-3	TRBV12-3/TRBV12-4	TGTGCCAGCAGTTTTGAGGTTCTCACAGATACGCAGTATTTT	CASSFEVLTDTQYF
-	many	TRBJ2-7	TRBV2	TGTGCCAGCAGTGCCGGTCCAACTTCCTACGAGCAGTACTTC	CASSAGPTSYEQYF
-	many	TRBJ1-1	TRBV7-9	TGTGCCAGCAGCACCGAAATAGGGAACACTGAAGCTTTCTTT	CASSTEIGNTEAFF
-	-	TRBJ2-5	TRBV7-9	TGTGCCAGCAGCTTAGACTTGACTACCCAAGAGACCCAGTACTTC	CASSLDLTTQETQYF
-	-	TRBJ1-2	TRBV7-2	TGTGCCAGCAGAAAGCGACAGGCCTATGGCTACACCTTC	CASRKRQAYGYTF
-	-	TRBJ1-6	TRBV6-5	TGTGCCAGCAGTTACGAGGCGTTCCGGAGTTCACCCCTCCACTTT	CASSYEAFRSSPLHF
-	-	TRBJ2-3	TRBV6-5	TGTGCCAGCAGTTACTCACAGGGCGCACGCACAGATACGCAGTATTTT	CASSYSQGARTDTQYF
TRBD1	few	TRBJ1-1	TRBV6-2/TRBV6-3	TGTGCCAGCAGATACAGTCCACAGGGGGTGTACACTGAAGCTTTCTTT	CASRYSPQGVYTEAFF
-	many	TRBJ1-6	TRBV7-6	TGTGCCAGCAGCTTAGAAACGGCAGAGAATAATTCACCCCTCCACTTT	CASSLETAENNSPLHF
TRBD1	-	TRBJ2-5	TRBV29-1	TGCAGCGTTGTGAGAGGGGGCAGAGAGACCCAGTACTTC	CSVVRGGRETQYF
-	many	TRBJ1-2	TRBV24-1	TGTGCCACCAGTGACCCACGTCGCGGCTACACCTTC	CATSDPRRGYTF
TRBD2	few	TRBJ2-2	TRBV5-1	TGCGCCAGCAGGGCAGGGACTAGCGGATACCTACGGGACACCGGGGAGCTGTTTTTT	CASRAGTSGYLRDTGELFF
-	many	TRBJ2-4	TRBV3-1	TGTGCCAGCAGCCCAGGCCCGGGGGGACAGCAAAACATTCAGTACTTC	CASSPGPGGQQNIQYF
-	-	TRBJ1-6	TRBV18	TGTGCCAGCTCACCAACTCCACCCGGAGATTCACCCCTCCACTTT	CASSPTPPGDSPLHF
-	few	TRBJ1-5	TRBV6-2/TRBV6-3	TGTGCCAGCAGTTACTCAGGGCCCAATCAGCCCCAGCATTTT	CASSYSGPNQPQHF
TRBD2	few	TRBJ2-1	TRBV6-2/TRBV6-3	TGTGCCAGCAGACCGCGGGAGATCGGCAATGAGCAGTTCTTC	CASRPREIGNEQFF
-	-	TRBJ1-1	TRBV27	TGTGCCAGCAGTCCAACTTGGGTATCCACTGAAGCTTTCTTT	CASSPTWVSTEAFF
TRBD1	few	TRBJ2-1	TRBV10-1	TGCGCCAGCAGCCGGGACAGGGGGTACAATGAGCAGTTCTTC	CASSRDRGYNEQFF
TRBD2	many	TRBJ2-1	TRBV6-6	TGTGCCAGCAGTCATGGACTAGCAGACGTTCCTTACAATGAGCAGTTCTTC	CASSHGLADVPYNEQFF
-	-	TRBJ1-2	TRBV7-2	TGTGCCAGCAGCTTATCTCTCACCTTC	CASSLSLTF
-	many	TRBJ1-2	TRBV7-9	TGTGCCAGCAGCCACAAAGCTAACTATGGCTACACCTTC	CASSHKANYGYTF
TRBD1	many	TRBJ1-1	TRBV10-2	TGCGCCAGCAACACAGGGGGGGATGAAGCTTTCTTT	CASNTGGDEAFF
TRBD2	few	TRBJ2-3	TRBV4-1	TGCGCCAGCAGCCAAGTTGGGGGGGTTGACGCAGATACGCAGTATTTT	CASSQVGGVDADTQYF
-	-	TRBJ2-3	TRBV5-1	TGCGCCAGCAGCTTGGACCAATCAACAGATACGCAGTATTTT	CASSLDQSTDTQYF
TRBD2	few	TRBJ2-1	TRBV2	TGTGCCGGGGGGGAGCTCAATGAGCAGTTCTTC	CAGGELNEQFF
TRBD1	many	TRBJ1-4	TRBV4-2	TGTGCCAGCAGCCAGAATTCACAGGGGGCGGACGAAAAACTGTTTTTT	CASSQNSQGADEKLFF
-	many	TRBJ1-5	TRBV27	TGTGCCGTACGGGGCAGGAGCGGTCAGCCCCAGCATTTT	CAVRGRSGQPQHF
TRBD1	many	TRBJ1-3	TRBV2	TGTGCCAGCACCAAGGAGGGGGCCCTTGGAAACACCATATATTTT	CASTKEGALGNTIYF
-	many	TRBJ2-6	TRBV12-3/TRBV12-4	TGTGCCAGCAGTTGGGGTGCTGGGGCCAACGTCCTGACTTTC	CASSWGAGANVLTF
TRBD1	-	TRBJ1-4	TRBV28	TGTGCCAGCAGTCTACAGGGGGCTGGGACTAATGAAAAACTGTTTTTT	CASSLQGAGTNEKLFF
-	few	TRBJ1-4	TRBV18	TGTGCCAGCTCACCAACTTTTGGCGAAAAACTGTTTTTT	CASSPTFGEKLFF
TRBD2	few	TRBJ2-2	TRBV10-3	TGTGCCATCAGTAGAGAGCTAGCGGTGAACACCGGGGAGCTGTTTTTT	CAISRELAVNTGELFF
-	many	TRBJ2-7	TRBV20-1	TGCAGTGCTAGAGGCGCAGGGAGCGCCTCCTACGAGCAGTACTTC	CSARGAGSASYEQYF
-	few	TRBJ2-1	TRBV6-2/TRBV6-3	TGTGCCAGCAGTTATAGCCAAGACCTAGGCTCCGGGGGCTACAATGAGCAGTTCTTC	CASSYSQDLGSGGYNEQFF
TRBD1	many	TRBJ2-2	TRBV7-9	TGTGCCAGCACCCAGACGGGACAGGGATCCGGGGAGCTGTTTTTT	CASTQTGQGSGELFF